The clone carrying this T cell receptor (beta chain) was picked up many times. TCRdb re-called the multiplex PCR reads with MiXCR, one entry per CDR3 protein. The table lists about 110,000 distinct CDR3 sequences, more than 25% of them singletons. This record belongs to a study of breast tumors, draining lymph nodes, adjacent tissues. The ends were cut back, 1 base at V and 5 bases at J, with 11 bases in the middle. Germline CDR1 SGHVS, CDR2 FQNEAQ. This CDR3 has 15 residues. The lymph nodes were axillary draining lymph nodes from breast cancer patients. Sequencing input: axillary lymph node tissue. The clonotype comes from a female donor with breast cancer. Some clones in this sample may be carry-over from other donors' samples. This chain connects TRBV7-8 to TRBJ1-4; tentative D call: TRBD1 (6 bases). For the CDR3, the DNA is TGTGCCAGCAGCTTAGGCGACAGGTTAAATGAAAAACTGTTTTTT. Protein product: CASSLGDRLNEKLFF.